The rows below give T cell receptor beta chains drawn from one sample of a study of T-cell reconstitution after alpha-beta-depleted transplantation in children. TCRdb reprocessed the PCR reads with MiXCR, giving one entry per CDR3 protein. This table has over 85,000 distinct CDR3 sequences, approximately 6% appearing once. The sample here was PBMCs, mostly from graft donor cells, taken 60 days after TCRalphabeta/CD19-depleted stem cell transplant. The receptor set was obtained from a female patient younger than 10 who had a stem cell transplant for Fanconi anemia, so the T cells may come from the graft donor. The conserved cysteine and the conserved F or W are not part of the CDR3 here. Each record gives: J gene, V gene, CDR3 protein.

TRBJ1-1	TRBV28	ASSSPGERGNTEAF
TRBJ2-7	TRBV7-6	ASSLKSGLVAGRIYEQY
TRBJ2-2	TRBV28	ASTSYPDRPNTGELF
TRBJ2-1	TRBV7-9	ASSQTGRGNNEQF
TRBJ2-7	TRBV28	ASSSIQGWEAYEQY
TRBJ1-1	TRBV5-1	ASSRRSGEGTHTEAF
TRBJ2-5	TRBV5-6	ASSLVDRSANGETQY
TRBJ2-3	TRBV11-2	ASSLDRSDTQY
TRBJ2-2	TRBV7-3	ASSPTTGAGELF
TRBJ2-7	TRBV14	ASSPILAGIAVSYEQY
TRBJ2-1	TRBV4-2	ASSQVTGDSYNEQF
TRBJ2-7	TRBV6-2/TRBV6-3	ASSVYRSLQY
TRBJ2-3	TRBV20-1	SANIAGDTDTQY
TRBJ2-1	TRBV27	ASSPTGVVGGEQF
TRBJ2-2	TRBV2	ASIATDTGELF
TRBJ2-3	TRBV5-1	ASTPSAAGSTDTQY
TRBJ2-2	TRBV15	ATSRADILTGELF
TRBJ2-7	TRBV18	ASSPQPFEQY
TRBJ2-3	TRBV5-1	ASRRDIFTDTQY
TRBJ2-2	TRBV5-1	ASGRGSGELF
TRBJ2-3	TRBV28	ASSLFPGGGQY